The T cell receptor (beta chain) described here comes from a study of long-term antiretroviral therapy in people with HIV. Study background: The earliest specimens came about a decade ahead of the 2015 immediate-ART recommendation.

About this clone itself: Its specificity is unknown.

Version v3.0 of the immunoSEQ assay was performed at survey level. Generated by immunoSEQ multiplex PCR, the TCRdb table keeps only in-frame clones and is missing some. The data contain about 21,000 clones, just over 90% of them seen just once; the ten biggest clones take up 7.5% to 9.5%. Study-wide points: The study found that diversity rose after ART but stayed below transplant donor controls. ART adherence, viral resistance and therapy changes were not recorded.

The material sequenced was unsorted PBMCs, taken about 4.6 years before starting antiretroviral therapy. The sequence derives from a woman in her thirties with HIV.

The CDR3 bases are TGCGCCAGCAGCGGGACAACGATTACCTATGGCTACACCTTC. The encoded protein is CASSGTTITYGYTF. The rearrangement uses TRBV5-1 and TRBJ1-2; D may be TRBD1 (6 bases). CDR1 and CDR2 from the germline V gene are SGHRS and YFSETQ. The CDR3 has 14 amino acids. Trimming removed 4 bases from V and 4 bases from J, with 14 bases in between.